These T cell receptor beta chains were read from a single sample in a study of blood T cell repertoires in COVID-19. TCRdb's copy holds only in-frame clones and misses some; the assay was immunoSEQ multiplex PCR. The sample contains about 360,000 clones, 85% to 90% of which appear only once. Sequencing was performed on peripheral blood. The source of these receptors is a human donor in a cohort sampled during active COVID-19. CDR3s include the opening cysteine and the closing phenylalanine or tryptophan. A D gene is named only where the DNA matches it firmly. Rows give clone size only sometimes, using once, few, many, or a class for an expanded clone.

TRBV18	TRBJ2-5	NA	NA	TGTGCCAGCTCACGAGCGGGACATGAGAAAGAGACCCAGTACTTC	CASSRAGHEKETQYF
TRBV19	TRBJ1-4	NA	NA	TGTGCCAGTAGTCCCCGGCGGGGGGATATCGGAGAAAAACTGTTTTTT	CASSPRRGDIGEKLFF
TRBV30	TRBJ2-1	NA	NA	TGTGCCTGGCGCGCCGCGGGAAGGTACAATGAGCAGTTCTTC	CAWRAAGRYNEQFF
TRBV5-5	TRBJ1-3	NA	once	TGTGCCAGCAGCTCCCGCTCTGGAAACACCATATATTTT	CASSSRSGNTIYF
TRBV5-1	TRBJ2-1	NA	NA	TGCGCCAGCAGCCCCGCTGGGGAGGCCGGCGAGCAGTTCTTC	CASSPAGEAGEQFF
TRBV10-2	TRBJ2-1	TRBD2	NA	TGCGCCAGCAGCGCTCCGGGGACTAGCGGCGATGAGCAGTTCTTC	CASSAPGTSGDEQFF
TRBV21-1	TRBJ2-7	NA	NA	TGTGCCAGCAGCAAAGCCAACGAGCAGTACTTC	CASSKANEQYF
TRBV6-6	TRBJ1-6	NA	NA	TGTGCCAGCAGTTCGGCCGTGGGAGGAAATTCACCCCTCCACTTT	CASSSAVGGNSPLHF
TRBV4-1	TRBJ2-4	NA	NA	TGCGCCAGCAGCCAAGATGGCCGGGACTTAGACATTCAGTACTTC	CASSQDGRDLDIQYF
TRBV7-6	TRBJ2-7	TRBD1	NA	TGTGCCAGCAGCTTAGGCCCCGACAGGGTGGTAGACGAGCAGTACTTC	CASSLGPDRVVDEQYF
TRBV11-1	TRBJ2-2	NA	NA	TGTGCCAGCAGCCTGAGGGCGGGGCCGAACACCGGGGAGCTGTTTTTT	CASSLRAGPNTGELFF
TRBV6-5	TRBJ2-2	TRBD2	NA	TGTGCCAGCAGGCTAGCGGGGGGAAACACCGGGGAGCTGTTTTTT	CASRLAGGNTGELFF
TRBV27	TRBJ2-3	NA	NA	TGTGCCAGCAGTTTACAGAGCACAGATACGCAGTATTTT	CASSLQSTDTQYF
TRBV4-1	TRBJ1-2	TRBD1	NA	TGCGCCAGCAGCCAAGTTGTGGGCAGGGGGTCTGGCTACACCTTC	CASSQVVGRGSGYTF
TRBV4-1	TRBJ2-5	TRBD2	once	TGCGCCAGCAGCCGTAGCGGGGTGGGGGAGACCCAGTACTTC	CASSRSGVGETQYF
TRBV6-2/TRBV6-3	TRBJ2-2	NA	NA	TGTGCCAGCAGCAGGGCGGGGAACACCGGGGAGCTGTTTTTT	CASSRAGNTGELFF
TRBV6-5	TRBJ2-5	NA	NA	TGTGCCAGCAGTTACCCAGGGGAGACCCAGTACTTC	CASSYPGETQYF
TRBV2	TRBJ2-4	TRBD2	NA	TGTGCCAGCAGGCTAGCGGGAGAGGGCAAAAACATTCAGTACTTC	CASRLAGEGKNIQYF
TRBV15	TRBJ2-7	NA	NA	TGTGCCACCAGCAGAGCACTCGCTAGAGACCACGAGCAGTACTTC	CATSRALARDHEQYF
TRBV9	TRBJ2-1	NA	NA	TGTGCCAGCAGCGTAGATCCCTCAGGGGTCAATGAGCAGTTCTTC	CASSVDPSGVNEQFF
TRBV2	TRBJ2-5	TRBD2	NA	TGTGCCAGCAGTGAAGAGGCTAGCGGGGGAAACAACCAAGAGACCCAGTACTTC	CASSEEASGGNNQETQYF
TRBV6-2/TRBV6-3	TRBJ1-2	TRBD1	NA	TGTGCCAGCAGTTACCGATGGGACAGATCTTCTAACTATGGCTACACCTTC	CASSYRWDRSSNYGYTF
TRBV6-6	TRBJ2-6	NA	few	TGTGCCAGCATTAGAGGGGGTTCTGGGGCCAACGTCCTGACTTTC	CASIRGGSGANVLTF
TRBV5-1	TRBJ1-1	NA	NA	TGCGCCAGCAGCTTGGCCCGGGAGAGCACTGAAGCTTTCTTT	CASSLARESTEAFF
TRBV11-3	TRBJ2-5	TRBD1	NA	TGTGCCAGCAGCCTTCACTCCGGGACAGGGGTACAAGAGACCCAGTACTTC	CASSLHSGTGVQETQYF
TRBV19	TRBJ2-2	TRBD1	NA	TGTGCCAGCCAGGACAGGGAACGGTCCCCGCTGTTTTTT	CASQDRERSPLFF
TRBV6-1	TRBJ1-4	NA	NA	TGTGCCAGCAGTGAGAATTGGGGAGCTAATGAAAAACTGTTTTTT	CASSENWGANEKLFF
TRBV5-1	TRBJ2-5	TRBD1	NA	TGCGCCAGCAGCGTGGCCGGGGACAGGTTTCAAGAGACCCAGTACTTC	CASSVAGDRFQETQYF
TRBV30	TRBJ2-7	NA	NA	TGTGCCTGGAGTGTCCCCCCTTCCTACGAGCAGTACTTC	CAWSVPPSYEQYF
TRBV4-2	TRBJ2-3	TRBD2	NA	TGTGCCAGCAGCCAAGTAGCGGGAGGGTCCACAGATACGCAGTATTTT	CASSQVAGGSTDTQYF
TRBV25-1	TRBJ2-3	TRBD1	NA	TGTGCCAGCAGCCTACAGGGGGCGAGTACAGATACGCAGTATTTT	CASSLQGASTDTQYF
TRBV4-2	TRBJ1-4	TRBD1	NA	TGTGCCAGCAGCCAAAACCCCCGACAGGGTAATGAAAAACTGTTTTTT	CASSQNPRQGNEKLFF
TRBV10-1	TRBJ2-7	NA	NA	TGCGCCAGCAGTGAGTCGATCTCGGCGTCGAGGGACGAGCAGTACTTC	CASSESISASRDEQYF
TRBV5-1	TRBJ2-3	NA	NA	TGCGCCAGCAGCTTGTTGGGGCCCGCGACTAGCACAGATACGCAGTATTTT	CASSLLGPATSTDTQYF
TRBV18	TRBJ2-7	TRBD1	few	TGTGCCAGCTCACTGCGACAGGGAGTTGCCTACGAGCAGTACTTC	CASSLRQGVAYEQYF
TRBV19	TRBJ2-7	NA	NA	TGTGCCAGTAGTCCCGCGGGTGGGGGCTCGTACGAGCAGTACTTC	CASSPAGGGSYEQYF
TRBV19	TRBJ1-2	TRBD1	once	TGTGCCAGTAGGGACAGGGCTAACTATGGCTACACCTTC	CASRDRANYGYTF
TRBV19	TRBJ2-7	TRBD1	NA	TGTGCCAGTAGATCGGCTGGACAGGGCATCGGGGGCGAGCAGTACTTC	CASRSAGQGIGGEQYF
TRBV6-5	TRBJ1-5	NA	NA	TGTGCCAGCAGTTACTCCCAACTGAACAATCAGCCCCAGCATTTT	CASSYSQLNNQPQHF
TRBV4-1	TRBJ1-5	TRBD1	NA	TGCGCCAGCAGCCAAGCCCAGGACAGGGCCGGTCAGCCCCAGCATTTT	CASSQAQDRAGQPQHF
TRBV2	TRBJ1-6	TRBD1	NA	TGTGCCAGCAGTAATACAGGGGTCAATTCACCCCTCCACTTT	CASSNTGVNSPLHF
TRBV30	TRBJ2-3	NA	NA	TGTGCCTGGAGTGTGGGGGACACAGGAATTAGCACAGATACGCAGTATTTT	CAWSVGDTGISTDTQYF
TRBV19	TRBJ2-1	NA	once	TGTGCCAGTAGCCAACAGTACTCCTACAATGAGCAGTTCTTC	CASSQQYSYNEQFF
TRBV28	TRBJ1-2	TRBD1	NA	TGTGCCAGCAGTTCCCTAATCCGACAGGGCGACTATGGCTACACCTTC	CASSSLIRQGDYGYTF
TRBV7-9	TRBJ2-7	TRBD1	few	TGTGCCAGCAGCTCCCGACAGGGCCCCTACGAGCAGTACTTC	CASSSRQGPYEQYF
TRBV6-5	TRBJ1-5	NA	many	TGTGCCAGCAGTCCACGGTCAGGGGGCAATCAGCCCCAGCATTTT	CASSPRSGGNQPQHF
TRBV4-1	TRBJ2-1	NA	many	TGCGCCAGCAGCCAAGATGATAACAGGGCTGTAGGTGCGCAGTTCTTC	CASSQDDNRAVGAQFF
TRBV12-3/TRBV12-4	TRBJ2-5	NA	NA	TGTGCCAGCAGTTTAGGTGTGGGGCAGACCCAGTACTTC	CASSLGVGQTQYF
TRBV5-1	TRBJ1-2	NA	NA	TGCGCCAGCAGCCCCAGTTTATTTATTGGCTACACCTTC	CASSPSLFIGYTF
TRBV30	TRBJ2-5	NA	NA	TGTGCCTGGAGTCCCGGGGTTAAAGAGACCCAGTACTTC	CAWSPGVKETQYF
TRBV6-5	TRBJ2-5	NA	NA	TGTGCCAGCACGCGGGCCGCGCAAGAGACCCAGTACTTC	CASTRAAQETQYF
TRBV19	TRBJ1-4	TRBD1	NA	TGTGCCAGTAGTCTTCGGGACAGGGGGCGTCGGGAAAAACTGTTTTTT	CASSLRDRGRREKLFF
TRBV7-8	TRBJ2-5	TRBD2	NA	TGTGCCAGCAGCTTAGCTAGCGGGTTACAAGAGACCCAGTACTTC	CASSLASGLQETQYF
TRBV10-3	TRBJ2-6	TRBD1	NA	TGTGCCATCAGCGCAATGGTGGGACAGGGGGCATCTGGGGCCAACGTCCTGACTTTC	CAISAMVGQGASGANVLTF
TRBV5-1	TRBJ1-5	NA	many	TGCGCCAGCAGCTTGACCGGGGGTCATCAGCCCCAGCATTTT	CASSLTGGHQPQHF
TRBV9	TRBJ1-1	NA	NA	TGTGCCAGCAGCGAGGGAGGGGACACTGAAGCTTTCTTT	CASSEGGDTEAFF